A selection of T cell receptor beta chains follows, all from one sample in a study of beta chain features in type 1 diabetes. The protocol was immunoSEQ multiplex PCR, while the TCRdb copy is restricted to in-frame clones and leaves out a portion. Of hundreds of thousands of clones in the sample, roughly 13% are singletons; the top ten hold approximately 0.02%. The sample was naive CD4+ T cells from blood. These receptors all come from a man between 18 and 29 years old with type 1 diabetes. Each CDR3 is given without its conserved first and last residue. D genes are given only for firm matches.

TRBV27	TRBJ2-3	.	ASSLRGSGDTQY
TRBV14	TRBJ1-2	.	ASSIGAYGYT
TRBV10-3	TRBJ2-3	.	AISQQTDTQY
TRBV6-6	TRBJ1-1	.	ASSLGQIDEAF
TRBV5-1	TRBJ2-3	.	ASSLYPGDNTDTQY
TRBV25-1	TRBJ1-6	.	ASSDLLQGSPLH
TRBV4-1	TRBJ2-3	.	ASSQVIAITDTQY
TRBV30	TRBJ1-2	TRBD1	AWRDRVYYGYT
TRBV6-6	TRBJ2-7	TRBD1	ASTPGGWYEQY
TRBV30	TRBJ2-1	TRBD2	ACGRAGGGADEQF
TRBV30	TRBJ1-6	.	AWSGVVGSPLH
TRBV20-1	TRBJ2-1	.	SAGQHNEQF
TRBV20-1	TRBJ2-3	.	SAWVTDTQY
TRBV14	TRBJ2-7	.	ASSPQGYEQY
TRBV18	TRBJ2-5	.	ASSPRDSQETQY
TRBV18	TRBJ2-5	.	ASSPRGFQETQY
TRBV30	TRBJ1-5	.	AWSADGRNQPQH
TRBV6-4	TRBJ1-6	TRBD1	ASSDGTARRSPLH
TRBV29-1	TRBJ2-1	TRBD2	SAGTSGGNEQF
TRBV30	TRBJ1-5	TRBD1	AWAGGGNQPQH
TRBV5-1	TRBJ1-2	.	ASSSSTSTRYGYT
TRBV27	TRBJ2-7	TRBD2	ASSFGGEIWAQY
TRBV5-1	TRBJ2-6	TRBD1	ASSWDDQGAPGANVLT
TRBV25-1	TRBJ2-7	.	ASSEIPDSYEQY
TRBV5-6	TRBJ1-4	.	ASCPGAGREEKLF
TRBV7-8	TRBJ2-1	.	ASSLGVGGNEQF